A selection of T cell receptor beta chains follows, all from one sample in a study of T cell repertoires in cytomegalovirus infection. MiXCR, applied by TCRdb to the reads, yields one record per CDR3 protein. The table has approximately 170,000 distinct CDR3 sequences, approximately 17% seen once. The sequenced material came from CD8+ T cells from PBMCs. These receptors were collected from a human donor in good health (CMV status not recorded). Some clones in this sample may be carry-over from other donors' samples. CDR3s include the opening cysteine and the closing phenylalanine or tryptophan. Fields, in order: CDR3 DNA, CDR3 protein, clone size, J gene, D gene, V gene. The D gene is left open where the match is weak. Clone size, where shown, is once, few, many, or a class for clones that have expanded.

TGTGCCAGCAGCCACCTCCTACAGGGCAATAATCAGCCCCAGCATTTT	CASSHLLQGNNQPQHF	-	TRBJ1-5	-	TRBV6-2/TRBV6-3
TGTGCCAGCAGCCCGTTTGGTAACTATGGCTACACCTTC	CASSPFGNYGYTF	-	TRBJ1-2	-	TRBV14
TGTGCCACCAGCAGAGAGCGGTATTTCGGCAATGAGCAGTTCTTC	CATSRERYFGNEQFF	few	TRBJ2-1	-	TRBV15
TGTGCCAGCAGACTGACAGGGCCCCAAGAGACCCAGTACTTC	CASRLTGPQETQYF	many	TRBJ2-5	TRBD1	TRBV7-2
TGTGCCAGCAGCAAGCGGGAGGGGAACTACAATGAGCAGTTCTTC	CASSKREGNYNEQFF	-	TRBJ2-1	TRBD2	TRBV6-1
TGTGCCAGCAGCCCCCTAGCGGGAGTGGTGGAGACCCAGTACTTC	CASSPLAGVVETQYF	few	TRBJ2-5	TRBD2	TRBV7-8
TGTGCCAGCAGCCCTATTAGCGGGACGGACGGGGAGCTGTTTTTT	CASSPISGTDGELFF	-	TRBJ2-2	TRBD2	TRBV7-8
TGTGCCACCAGTGAAGCGGGGAAAACCTCCTACAATGAGCAGTTCTTC	CATSEAGKTSYNEQFF	-	TRBJ2-1	TRBD2	TRBV24-1
TGTGCCAGCAGCCAAAACAGGGGAAGGGCTGAAGCTTTCTTT	CASSQNRGRAEAFF	many	TRBJ1-1	TRBD1	TRBV7-2
TGTGCCAGCAGCATGGGTTCTGGGACTGAAGCTTTCTTT	CASSMGSGTEAFF	-	TRBJ1-1	-	TRBV7-9
TGCGCCAGCAGCTTGGTTTCGCGGGGGCCCGGAGAGACCCAGTACTTC	CASSLVSRGPGETQYF	-	TRBJ2-5	-	TRBV5-1
TGTGCCAGCAGTCTCCTCCGGGACAGGCCCTACAATGAGCAGTTCTTC	CASSLLRDRPYNEQFF	-	TRBJ2-1	TRBD1	TRBV28
TGTGCCAGTATCCCCGGGGGGAACACTGAAGCTTTCTTT	CASIPGGNTEAFF	-	TRBJ1-1	-	TRBV19
TGTGCCAGCAGCCCGTACAGCTTACCACAGGGCACAGATACGCAGTATTTT	CASSPYSLPQGTDTQYF	few	TRBJ2-3	-	TRBV7-3
TGCGCCAGCACGAAGCCCCAAGGGGGCGCCGACTACTACGAGCAGTACTTC	CASTKPQGGADYYEQYF	-	TRBJ2-7	TRBD1	TRBV23-1
TGCAGCGCTGCGGGACAGATCTCTCCAGATACGCAGTATTTT	CSAAGQISPDTQYF	-	TRBJ2-3	-	TRBV29-1
TGTGCCAGCGGGCGGACAAGTACGGGAAACACCATATATTTT	CASGRTSTGNTIYF	once	TRBJ1-3	-	TRBV28
TGTGCCAGCAGCTTCGAGGCAGATGGGGAGACCCAGTACTTC	CASSFEADGETQYF	-	TRBJ2-5	-	TRBV7-9
TGTGCCAGCAGTTACTCGGAGGGCCTCACAGATACGCAGTATTTT	CASSYSEGLTDTQYF	-	TRBJ2-3	-	TRBV6-2/TRBV6-3
TGTGCCAGCAGTGGGGGGAGGGCCGGCTCCTACAATGAGCAGTTCTTC	CASSGGRAGSYNEQFF	-	TRBJ2-1	TRBD2	TRBV25-1
TGCAGCGTTGAAGATCAGGCAGTCTATGGCTACACCTTC	CSVEDQAVYGYTF	few	TRBJ1-2	-	TRBV29-1
TGTGCCAGCAGTTACGATCCAGGACTAGCCAAAAACATTCAGTACTTC	CASSYDPGLAKNIQYF	-	TRBJ2-4	-	TRBV6-6
TGTGCCAGCAGCTTAGTCGGGCCGGGACCAATCTACGAGCAGTACTTC	CASSLVGPGPIYEQYF	-	TRBJ2-7	-	TRBV7-9
TGTGCCAGCAGTTATCCGGGACTAGCGGAAAATGAGCAGTTCTTC	CASSYPGLAENEQFF	-	TRBJ2-1	TRBD2	TRBV6-2/TRBV6-3
TGTGCCAGCAGTAGACTAGCGGAAAGATCCCACAGTGAGCAGTTCTTC	CASSRLAERSHSEQFF	-	TRBJ2-1	TRBD2	TRBV27
TGTGCCCTGTCGAGCGGGAACTCCTACGAGCAGTACTTC	CALSSGNSYEQYF	few	TRBJ2-7	TRBD2	TRBV28
TGTGCCAGCAGCTTACGCTGGCACCGAAATGAGCAGTTCTTC	CASSLRWHRNEQFF	few	TRBJ2-1	-	TRBV7-6
TGTGCCAGCAGCTTAGACGGACGGGGCACTGAAGCTTTCTTT	CASSLDGRGTEAFF	-	TRBJ1-1	-	TRBV7-6
TGCGCCAGCAGTCATTTCCTTCCTTACGGGGCAAACACTGAAGCTTTCTTT	CASSHFLPYGANTEAFF	few	TRBJ1-1	-	TRBV23-1
TGTGCCACCAGCAGAGATCGGTCTAGCAATCAGCCCCAGCATTTT	CATSRDRSSNQPQHF	-	TRBJ1-5	-	TRBV15
TGTGCCAGTAGTTGGGACAACTCTGGTTTCTACAATGAGCAGTTCTTC	CASSWDNSGFYNEQFF	few	TRBJ2-1	-	TRBV19
TGTGCCACCAGCAGAGATTTAGGGGAGGATCAGCCCCAGCATTTT	CATSRDLGEDQPQHF	-	TRBJ1-5	-	TRBV15
TGTGCCAGCAGCTCCCAGGGCCGGGGTGAAGCTTTCTTT	CASSSQGRGEAFF	many	TRBJ1-1	-	TRBV7-8
TGCGCCAGCAGCCAAGACGGGGCGGGGAGCTCCTACAATGAGCAGTTCTTC	CASSQDGAGSSYNEQFF	-	TRBJ2-1	-	TRBV4-3
TGTGCCAGCAGTTTACTTCAGGAAGCGAACACCGGGGAGCTGTTTTTT	CASSLLQEANTGELFF	few	TRBJ2-2	-	TRBV28
TGCAGTGCACCGACAGGGAGAAGCTCCTACGAGCAGTACTTC	CSAPTGRSSYEQYF	few	TRBJ2-7	TRBD1	TRBV20-1
TGTGCCAGCAGTGAAGAACTAGCGAGCTACGAGCAGTACTTC	CASSEELASYEQYF	many	TRBJ2-7	TRBD2	TRBV2
TGTGCCGTTAGCGGGGCCGGGGGCGCGAATTCACCCCTCCACTTT	CAVSGAGGANSPLHF	-	TRBJ1-6	-	TRBV7-2
TGTGCCAGCAGTTTACTAGCGGACCTCTACAATGAGCAGTTCTTC	CASSLLADLYNEQFF	-	TRBJ2-1	TRBD2	TRBV6-1
TGTGCTAGTGGGCCGGGACTAGCGGGGCTTCAAGAGACCCAGTACTTC	CASGPGLAGLQETQYF	few	TRBJ2-5	TRBD2	TRBV12-5
TGTGCCAGCAGCTCATACGGGACAGGGGGCCTCGATGAGCAGTTCTTC	CASSSYGTGGLDEQFF	many	TRBJ2-1	TRBD1	TRBV7-9
TGTGCCAGCAGCCCCGCAAAATGGACTGAAGCTTTCTTT	CASSPAKWTEAFF	-	TRBJ1-1	-	TRBV11-2
TGCAGTGCCGGTCCGATGGGGTACACTGAAGCTTTCTTT	CSAGPMGYTEAFF	few	TRBJ1-1	-	TRBV20-1
TGTGCCAGCAGTCTGCTCGACAGGAGGGATCAGCCCCAGCATTTT	CASSLLDRRDQPQHF	many	TRBJ1-5	-	TRBV7-2
TGTGCCAGCAGCTTAGGAGGCCAGGGCTACACCTTC	CASSLGGQGYTF	-	TRBJ1-2	-	TRBV7-2
TGTGCCAGCTCCACAGGGGGCGGTGGCAATGAGCAGTTCTTC	CASSTGGGGNEQFF	-	TRBJ2-1	TRBD1	TRBV7-8
TGTGCCAGCAGTTGGAGGACAGGCCTGGCTTCCTACGAGCAGTACTTC	CASSWRTGLASYEQYF	few	TRBJ2-7	TRBD1	TRBV6-2/TRBV6-3
TGTGCCAGCAGTGAGGAAGGATGGGAGACCCAGTACTTC	CASSEEGWETQYF	-	TRBJ2-5	-	TRBV6-6
TGTGCCATTCTCGCAGGGTCCCTAATAGATGGCTACACCTTC	CAILAGSLIDGYTF	-	TRBJ1-2	-	TRBV2
TGTGCCAGCAGTGAAGCAGGGGGCACTGAAGCTTTCTTT	CASSEAGGTEAFF	-	TRBJ1-1	TRBD1	TRBV6-4
TGTGCCACACGGACAGGGAATGAGCAGTTCTTC	CATRTGNEQFF	-	TRBJ2-1	TRBD1	TRBV6-6
TGTGCCAGCAGTTGGGACAGGGTAGGAGCTTTCTTT	CASSWDRVGAFF	-	TRBJ1-1	TRBD1	TRBV28
TGTGCCAGCACCAACAGTAGCGGGCCTCGTAGGAATGAGCAGTTCTTC	CASTNSSGPRRNEQFF	few	TRBJ2-1	TRBD2	TRBV6-2/TRBV6-3
TGTGCCAGCAGCAGCCAGAACACTGAAGCTTTCTTT	CASSSQNTEAFF	-	TRBJ1-1	-	TRBV7-6
TGCGCCAGCAGCTGGGGGGCGACGGGTGGTGATGAGCAGTTCTTC	CASSWGATGGDEQFF	-	TRBJ2-1	-	TRBV5-1
TGTACCAGCAGCTCCGCCCACAGGGGTGGTGAAAAACTGTTTTTT	CTSSSAHRGGEKLFF	-	TRBJ1-4	TRBD1	TRBV7-2
TGTGCCAGCAGCTACGCTGGGACAGGGGCGTCCTACGAGCAGTACTTC	CASSYAGTGASYEQYF	few	TRBJ2-7	TRBD1	TRBV7-9
TGTGCCAGCAGCATAGGTGGCACCTATACCTACGAGCAGTACTTC	CASSIGGTYTYEQYF	-	TRBJ2-7	-	TRBV7-9
TGTGCCAGCAGTGGTTGGGCAGGGGGCGCCTATGGCTACACCTTC	CASSGWAGGAYGYTF	-	TRBJ1-2	TRBD1	TRBV28